The sequence of this TCR beta chain was determined in a study of control samples from healthy donors and cancer patients. Trimming shortened V by 0 bases and J by 0 bases, and 7 bases separated the two germline ends. The CDR3 is made up of 15 amino acids. Germline CDR1 reads SGHNT; CDR2 reads YYREEE (reference sequence). TCRdb keeps only in-frame clones here, not all; method: immunoSEQ multiplex PCR. Among about 180,000 clones, 85% to 90% were seen once, and the ten largest hold 1.3% to 1.5%. The sample taken for sequencing was blood. The rearrangement links TRBV5-4 to TRBJ1-3; D unclear. The clonotype originates from a woman in her fifties or sixties in good health. CDR3 sequence: CASSLVGFSGNTIYF. CDR3 nucleotide sequence: TGTGCCAGCAGCTTGGTAGGGTTCTCTGGAAACACCATATATTTT.